These 3 T cell receptor beta chains came from one sample sequenced in a study of blood T cell repertoires in COVID-19. Repertoires were generated with immunoSEQ multiplex PCR, while TCRdb's copy carries only in-frame clones and drops some. Among fewer than 300,000 clones listed, 85% to 90% were seen once. Sequenced sample: peripheral blood. The receptors shown here come from a human donor in a cohort sampled during active COVID-19.

V is TRBV28 and J is TRBJ2-1, with D uncertain. V gave up 6 bases and J gave up 9 bases, with 12 bases separating them. Germline assignment: CDR1 MDHEN and CDR2 SYDVKM. CDR3 length: 12 residues. The CDR3 sequence: CASSGSLGEQFF. In nucleotides, the CDR3 is TGTGCCAGCAGCGGGTCGTTAGGTGAGCAGTTCTTC.

The chain couples TRBV6-6 to TRBJ1-2; D unresolved. CDR3 length equals 13 residues. CDR1 MNHNY and CDR2 SVGAGI come from the germline V gene (reference sequence). Trimming removed 6 bases at V and 6 bases at J, with 14 bases between. For the CDR3, the DNA is TGTGCCAGCAGACTACGGTGGGAGGATGGCTACACCTTC. Its translation: CASRLRWEDGYTF.

The V and J genes are TRBV2 and TRBJ2-7, with a weak D call TRBD2 (5 bases). This CDR3 is 14 amino acids long. Germline-derived CDR1 and CDR2 are SNHLY and FYNNEI. The V end was cut by 6 bases, the J end by 2 bases, with 14 bases between. CDR3 sequence: CASRGTSYTYEQYF. In DNA, the CDR3 is TGTGCCAGCAGGGGAACTAGTTACACCTACGAGCAGTACTTC. Full variable domain (remainder filled in from reference TRBV2 and TRBJ2-7): EPEVTQTPSHQVTQMGQEVILRCVPISNHLYFYWYRQILGQKVEFLVSFYNNEISEKSEIFDDQFSVERPDGSNFTLKIRSTKLEDSAMYFCASRGTSYTYEQYFGPGTRLTVT.